Listed below are T cell receptor beta chains from one sample, sequenced in a study of blood T cell repertoires in COVID-19. TCRdb's table, derived via immunoSEQ multiplex PCR, lists solely in-frame clones and lacks some. The repertoire consists of approximately 230,000 clones, with 70% to 85% occurring once and the leading ten covering approximately 9.1%. The sequenced material came from peripheral blood. Source of these receptors: a man at least 80 years old with acute or convalescent COVID-19. Both conserved end residues are part of each CDR3. D genes are given only for firm matches. Rows give clone size only sometimes, using once, few, many, or a class for an expanded clone.

clone_size: -; d_call: -; v_call: TRBV11-3; j_call: TRBJ2-2; cdr3_nt: TGTGCCAGCAGCGTAAGGCGGGGACTTAACACCGGGGAGCTGTTTTTT; cdr3_aa: CASSVRRGLNTGELFF
clone_size: -; d_call: TRBD1; v_call: TRBV30; j_call: TRBJ1-2; cdr3_nt: TGTGCCTGGAGTGCCGGGACAGCCGTAGGCTACACCTTC; cdr3_aa: CAWSAGTAVGYTF
clone_size: few; d_call: TRBD1; v_call: TRBV5-1; j_call: TRBJ2-7; cdr3_nt: TGCGCCAGCAGGCGGACAGGCGGCCTCGAGCAGTACTTC; cdr3_aa: CASRRTGGLEQYF
clone_size: few; d_call: -; v_call: TRBV18; j_call: TRBJ2-3; cdr3_nt: TGTGCCAGCTCACCACCAGGGGGGGGCACAGATACGCAGTATTTT; cdr3_aa: CASSPPGGGTDTQYF
clone_size: -; d_call: -; v_call: TRBV5-1; j_call: TRBJ2-7; cdr3_nt: TGCGCCAGCAGCTTGGGATTAGGGGGGGCGGCCTACGAGCAGTACTTC; cdr3_aa: CASSLGLGGAAYEQYF
clone_size: -; d_call: -; v_call: TRBV6-1; j_call: TRBJ2-5; cdr3_nt: TGTGCCAGCAGTGAACAGGGACTTACTCAAGAGACCCAGTACTTC; cdr3_aa: CASSEQGLTQETQYF
clone_size: -; d_call: TRBD2; v_call: TRBV19; j_call: TRBJ2-2; cdr3_nt: TGTGCCTCTCGGGGGGGCCACACCGGGGAGCTGTTTTTT; cdr3_aa: CASRGGHTGELFF
clone_size: -; d_call: -; v_call: TRBV30; j_call: TRBJ1-6; cdr3_nt: TGTGCCTGGAGTGTAATACAGGGTCGGATTACCCGTTCCATAAATTCACCCCTCCACTTT; cdr3_aa: CAWSVIQGRITRSINSPLHF
clone_size: -; d_call: TRBD2; v_call: TRBV18; j_call: TRBJ2-7; cdr3_nt: TGTGCCAGCTCCCCGGGCCCGGGAGGGCCCTACGAGCAGTACTTC; cdr3_aa: CASSPGPGGPYEQYF
clone_size: few; d_call: TRBD2; v_call: TRBV5-4; j_call: TRBJ2-2; cdr3_nt: TGTGCCAGCAGCTTGGCGCCTAGCGGGGGGGCCGGGGAGCTGTTTTTT; cdr3_aa: CASSLAPSGGAGELFF
clone_size: once; d_call: -; v_call: TRBV7-2; j_call: TRBJ2-4; cdr3_nt: TGTGCCAGCAGCTTCTGGGGGGTAGCCAAAAACATTCAGTACTTC; cdr3_aa: CASSFWGVAKNIQYF
clone_size: few; d_call: TRBD1; v_call: TRBV28; j_call: TRBJ1-5; cdr3_nt: TGTGCCAGCACCCGGGACAGATACAATCAGCCCCAGCATTTT; cdr3_aa: CASTRDRYNQPQHF
clone_size: -; d_call: -; v_call: TRBV2; j_call: TRBJ2-7; cdr3_nt: TGTGCCAGAACTTTACCAAGCGGAAGGCAGCAGTACTTC; cdr3_aa: CARTLPSGRQQYF
clone_size: -; d_call: TRBD1; v_call: TRBV4-1; j_call: TRBJ1-5; cdr3_nt: TGCGCCAGCAGCCACCCACCCGGGACAGGGAATCAGCCCCAGCATTTT; cdr3_aa: CASSHPPGTGNQPQHF
clone_size: -; d_call: TRBD1; v_call: TRBV18; j_call: TRBJ2-7; cdr3_nt: TGTGCCAGCTCACTTCGGACAGGGAGCTCCTACGAGCAGTACTTC; cdr3_aa: CASSLRTGSSYEQYF
clone_size: -; d_call: TRBD2; v_call: TRBV5-4; j_call: TRBJ2-1; cdr3_nt: TGTGCCAGCAGCTTTGGACTAGCGGGAACCTCCTACAATGAGCAGTTCTTC; cdr3_aa: CASSFGLAGTSYNEQFF
clone_size: -; d_call: -; v_call: TRBV7-3; j_call: TRBJ2-7; cdr3_nt: TGTGCCAGCAGCCCCCAGGCGGGGCTATCTACCTACGAGCAGTACTTC; cdr3_aa: CASSPQAGLSTYEQYF
clone_size: -; d_call: -; v_call: TRBV28; j_call: TRBJ1-5; cdr3_nt: TGTGCCAGCACTTCCCCCCTCGGACAATTATATAGCAATCAGCCCCAGCATTTT; cdr3_aa: CASTSPLGQLYSNQPQHF
clone_size: -; d_call: -; v_call: TRBV19; j_call: TRBJ1-5; cdr3_nt: TGTGCCAGTAGTATAGGGACAGGCAATCAGCCCCAGCATTTT; cdr3_aa: CASSIGTGNQPQHF
clone_size: -; d_call: TRBD2; v_call: TRBV5-1; j_call: TRBJ2-1; cdr3_nt: TGCGCCAGCAGCCCCGGTGTGGCGGGAGGGTATGAGCAGTTCTTC; cdr3_aa: CASSPGVAGGYEQFF
clone_size: -; d_call: -; v_call: TRBV12-3/TRBV12-4; j_call: TRBJ1-1; cdr3_nt: TGTGCCAGCAGACGAGCCCAGGGAACGGAAGCTTTCTTT; cdr3_aa: CASRRAQGTEAFF
clone_size: -; d_call: -; v_call: TRBV7-8; j_call: TRBJ2-7; cdr3_nt: TGTGCCAGCACCCTAGGGGGTGCTTCCTCCTACGAGCAGTACTTC; cdr3_aa: CASTLGGASSYEQYF
clone_size: -; d_call: TRBD1; v_call: TRBV3-1/TRBV3-2; j_call: TRBJ1-5; cdr3_nt: TGTGCCAGCAGCCCCTCGGACAGGGATAATCAGCCCCAGCATTTT; cdr3_aa: CASSPSDRDNQPQHF
clone_size: -; d_call: -; v_call: TRBV3-1/TRBV3-2; j_call: TRBJ2-7; cdr3_nt: TGTGCCAGCAGCTCACAACAGGGCTACGAGCAGTACTTC; cdr3_aa: CASSSQQGYEQYF
clone_size: -; d_call: -; v_call: TRBV5-1; j_call: TRBJ2-2; cdr3_nt: TGCGCCAGCAGCTCGGACTCGAACACCGGGGAGCTGTTTTTT; cdr3_aa: CASSSDSNTGELFF
clone_size: -; d_call: -; v_call: TRBV3-1/TRBV3-2; j_call: TRBJ1-6; cdr3_nt: TGTGCCAGCAGCCAAGCTGCTCCAGGCTCCTATAATTCACCCCTCCACTTT; cdr3_aa: CASSQAAPGSYNSPLHF
clone_size: -; d_call: -; v_call: TRBV3-1/TRBV3-2; j_call: TRBJ1-1; cdr3_nt: TGTGCCAGCAGCCGATCACAGGGCACTGAAGCTTTCTTT; cdr3_aa: CASSRSQGTEAFF
clone_size: -; d_call: -; v_call: TRBV6-6; j_call: TRBJ2-7; cdr3_nt: TGTGCCAGCAGTTATCTAGGCGAGCAGTACTTC; cdr3_aa: CASSYLGEQYF
clone_size: -; d_call: -; v_call: TRBV19; j_call: TRBJ2-7; cdr3_nt: TGTGCCAGTAGTAACCCCGGGGGGCTCTCCTACGAGCAGTACTTC; cdr3_aa: CASSNPGGLSYEQYF
clone_size: -; d_call: TRBD1; v_call: TRBV18; j_call: TRBJ1-2; cdr3_nt: TGTGCCAGCTCACCGGCGACAGGGCCCTATGGCTACACCTTC; cdr3_aa: CASSPATGPYGYTF
clone_size: -; d_call: TRBD1; v_call: TRBV24-1; j_call: TRBJ1-2; cdr3_nt: TGTGCCACCAGCAGGACAGGGGGCGACTATGGCTACACCTTC; cdr3_aa: CATSRTGGDYGYTF
clone_size: -; d_call: -; v_call: TRBV7-9; j_call: TRBJ2-7; cdr3_nt: TGTGCCAGCAGCGCCTCGGGACAAGACTCCTACGAGCAGTACTTC; cdr3_aa: CASSASGQDSYEQYF
clone_size: -; d_call: -; v_call: TRBV25-1; j_call: TRBJ1-4; cdr3_nt: TGTGCCAGCAGTGAGGGGGCTGGCACTAATGAAAAACTGTTTTTT; cdr3_aa: CASSEGAGTNEKLFF
clone_size: -; d_call: -; v_call: TRBV28; j_call: TRBJ1-3; cdr3_nt: TGTGCCAGCAGTTTATATAGATCTGGAAACACCATATATTTT; cdr3_aa: CASSLYRSGNTIYF
clone_size: -; d_call: -; v_call: TRBV24-1; j_call: TRBJ1-5; cdr3_nt: TGTGCCACCGGGCGGGGGTCAAATAGCAATCAGCCCCAGCATTTT; cdr3_aa: CATGRGSNSNQPQHF
clone_size: -; d_call: -; v_call: TRBV30; j_call: TRBJ1-5; cdr3_nt: TGTGCCTGGAGTGTCCAGATTAGCAATCAGCCCCAGCATTTT; cdr3_aa: CAWSVQISNQPQHF
clone_size: few; d_call: -; v_call: TRBV21-1; j_call: TRBJ1-5; cdr3_nt: TGTGCCAGCAGCAACTATACAGGTATTCAGCCCCAGCATTTT; cdr3_aa: CASSNYTGIQPQHF
clone_size: -; d_call: -; v_call: TRBV6-1; j_call: TRBJ1-6; cdr3_nt: TGTGCCAGCAGTGAGACAGGCCGACCCAATTCACCCCTCCACTTT; cdr3_aa: CASSETGRPNSPLHF
clone_size: once; d_call: TRBD1; v_call: TRBV15; j_call: TRBJ2-5; cdr3_nt: TGTGCCACCAGCCCTCGACTCGGGACAGGGGTGATGGAGACCCAGTACTTC; cdr3_aa: CATSPRLGTGVMETQYF
clone_size: -; d_call: TRBD1; v_call: TRBV5-1; j_call: TRBJ2-6; cdr3_nt: TGCGCCAGCAGCTTGGAGGGGGCTAGTGGGGCCAACGTCCTGACTTTC; cdr3_aa: CASSLEGASGANVLTF
clone_size: -; d_call: TRBD1; v_call: TRBV5-4; j_call: TRBJ2-3; cdr3_nt: TGTGCCAGCAGCTTGGGACAGGGGGCGAGAGATACGCAGTATTTT; cdr3_aa: CASSLGQGARDTQYF
clone_size: -; d_call: TRBD1; v_call: TRBV28; j_call: TRBJ2-1; cdr3_nt: TGTGCCAGCAGTTCCCCGGGACAGGGGTTAAGAAATGAGCAGTTCTTC; cdr3_aa: CASSSPGQGLRNEQFF
clone_size: -; d_call: -; v_call: TRBV27; j_call: TRBJ1-2; cdr3_nt: TGTGCCAGCAGTTTATCCAACCGACAGCGTGGCTACACCTTC; cdr3_aa: CASSLSNRQRGYTF
clone_size: -; d_call: -; v_call: TRBV5-1; j_call: TRBJ2-7; cdr3_nt: TGCGCCAGCAGCTTGGCTGGGGGCGATTTTTACGAGCAGTACTTC; cdr3_aa: CASSLAGGDFYEQYF
clone_size: few; d_call: TRBD2; v_call: TRBV5-4; j_call: TRBJ2-5; cdr3_nt: TGTGCCAGCAGCCCCTGGGGAGGGACGAAGGAGACCCAGTACTTC; cdr3_aa: CASSPWGGTKETQYF
clone_size: -; d_call: -; v_call: TRBV30; j_call: TRBJ1-2; cdr3_nt: TGTGCCTGGAGTTGGGGGCAGTTGGCGTCCTATGGCTACACCTTC; cdr3_aa: CAWSWGQLASYGYTF
clone_size: -; d_call: TRBD2; v_call: TRBV24-1; j_call: TRBJ2-2; cdr3_nt: TGTGCCACCAGCCGGGAGGTCGGCACCGGGGAGCTGTTTTTT; cdr3_aa: CATSREVGTGELFF
clone_size: -; d_call: -; v_call: TRBV29-1; j_call: TRBJ1-2; cdr3_nt: TGCAGCGTTGAAGATCGCAGGGATGGCTACACCTTC; cdr3_aa: CSVEDRRDGYTF
clone_size: -; d_call: TRBD2; v_call: TRBV7-9; j_call: TRBJ2-1; cdr3_nt: TGTGCCAGCAGCTTAGCGGGGGGGACGAATGAGCAGTTCTTC; cdr3_aa: CASSLAGGTNEQFF
clone_size: -; d_call: -; v_call: TRBV24-1; j_call: TRBJ2-6; cdr3_nt: TGTGCCACCAGTGCTGGACAGTACTCTGGGGCCAACGTCCTGACTTTC; cdr3_aa: CATSAGQYSGANVLTF
clone_size: -; d_call: -; v_call: TRBV15; j_call: TRBJ2-7; cdr3_nt: TGTGCCACCAGCAGATGGGAGTTCGGGACTCACCCCGAGCAGTACTTC; cdr3_aa: CATSRWEFGTHPEQYF
clone_size: -; d_call: TRBD1; v_call: TRBV18; j_call: TRBJ2-5; cdr3_nt: TGTGCCAGCTCACTGCGAACGGACAGGGGGGTCGAGAGTGAGACCCAGTACTTC; cdr3_aa: CASSLRTDRGVESETQYF
clone_size: once; d_call: TRBD1; v_call: TRBV30; j_call: TRBJ1-1; cdr3_nt: TGTGCCTGGACCGGGACAGGGGGAACTTGGGCTTTCTTT; cdr3_aa: CAWTGTGGTWAFF
clone_size: -; d_call: -; v_call: TRBV19; j_call: TRBJ1-5; cdr3_nt: TGTGCCAGTAGGGGGGCGGAGTATAGCAATCAGCCCCAGCATTTT; cdr3_aa: CASRGAEYSNQPQHF
clone_size: -; d_call: -; v_call: TRBV2; j_call: TRBJ2-5; cdr3_nt: TGTGCCAGCAGCGGGGAGTTCCAAGAGACCCAGTACTTC; cdr3_aa: CASSGEFQETQYF
clone_size: -; d_call: TRBD2; v_call: TRBV18; j_call: TRBJ2-3; cdr3_nt: TGTGCCAGCTCACCAGTAGCGGGGGCCTTCACAGATACGCAGTATTTT; cdr3_aa: CASSPVAGAFTDTQYF
clone_size: -; d_call: -; v_call: TRBV29-1; j_call: TRBJ2-7; cdr3_nt: TGCAGCGTCTCCAGGCCCGGATACTACGAGCAGTACTTC; cdr3_aa: CSVSRPGYYEQYF
clone_size: -; d_call: -; v_call: TRBV5-1; j_call: TRBJ1-5; cdr3_nt: TGCGCCAGCAGCTTAACAGGAAATAGCAATCAGCCCCAGCATTTT; cdr3_aa: CASSLTGNSNQPQHF